These 24 T cell receptor beta chains were sequenced from one sample in a study of blood T cells in healthy people across ages. Through a sample-barcoded 5' primer and a J-beta primer mix, a second PCR was run for roughly 6 to 12 cycles. TCRdb analysed the 5' RACE reads with MiXCR anew, one entry per CDR3 protein. In the table there are over 1,300,000 distinct CDR3 sequences, roughly 59% of which are singletons. Specimen: blood. Every receptor here comes from a man younger than 35 in good health.

The V call is TRBV2, the J call TRBJ2-3; D not certain. CDR1 SNHLY and CDR2 FYNNEI come from the germline V gene. The CDR3 is 13 residues long. V was cut by 0 bases and J by 2 bases, with 3 bases left in between. CDR3 loop: CASSEAYTDTQYF. The DNA of the CDR3 is TGTGCCAGCAGTGAAGCCTACACAGATACGCAGTATTTT.

The CDR3 region is CASSEEGGHSYNEQFF. CDR3 bases: TGTGCCAGCAGTGAAGAGGGGGGACACTCCTACAATGAGCAGTTCTTC. The chain links TRBV6-1 to TRBJ2-1; D is perhaps TRBD1 or TRBD2 (6 bases each). The ends were cut back, 1 base at V and 0 bases at J, with 10 bases in the middle. This CDR3 has 16 residues. Germline lookup yields CDR1 MNHNS and CDR2 SASEGT.

This chain links TRBV7-2 with TRBJ1-6, with no clear D. The length of the CDR3 is 15 residues. The ends were cut back, 5 bases at V and 9 bases at J, with 17 bases in the middle. The germline V gene has CDR1 SGHTA and CDR2 FQGNSA. The CDR3 is CASSPALGNSSPLHF. CDR3 bases: TGTGCCAGCAGCCCGGCGTTGGGGAATAGTTCACCCCTCCACTTT.

This clonotype was picked up a small number of times. The J gene is TRBJ2-1, the V gene TRBV29-1; 8 bases agree with TRBD2. Germline-derived CDR1 and CDR2 are SQVTM and ANQGSEA. CDR3 length: 11 amino acids. V gave up 5 bases and J gave up 10 bases; unmatched junction bases: 4. The CDR3 region has the DNA TGCAGCGTTATGAAGCGGGGGGAGCAGTTCTTC. Its protein product is CSVMKRGEQFF.

The chain employs TRBV7-2 and TRBJ2-1; D remains ambiguous. Trimming took 0 bases from V and 8 from J, leaving 17 bases between them. This CDR3 is built from 16 residues. CDR1 SGHTA and CDR2 FQGNSA come from the germline V gene. The CDR3 DNA is TGTGCCAGCAGCTTAGCGGTCGCTAATCGGGCAGATGAGCAGTTCTTC. Translation: CASSLAVANRADEQFF.

This chain connects TRBV6-5 to TRBJ1-4; 10 bases line up with TRBD1. This CDR3 spans 15 amino acids. CDR1 and CDR2 (germline): MNHEY, SVGAGI. Trimming took 5 bases from V and 8 from J; bases not matched to a gene: 8. CDR3 nucleotide sequence: TGTGCCAGCAGTCCCCCCGGGACAGGGGAAGAAAAACTGTTTTTT. Its protein product is CASSPPGTGEEKLFF.

This clonotype has more than one count but fewer than ten. CDR3 residues: CASSLDRGLRETQYF. The CDR3 coding sequence is TGTGCCAGCAGTTTGGACAGGGGGTTGCGAGAGACCCAGTACTTC. The chain employs TRBV7-7 and TRBJ2-7; 10 positions match TRBD1. The J call may not be correct, given that the DNA end is closer to TRBJ2-5. The length of the CDR3 is 15 residues. CDR1 SSHAT and CDR2 FNYEAQ come from the germline V gene (reference sequence).

This clonotype was counted a single time. This sequence joins TRBV4-1 and TRBJ2-7; no clear D. The V end lost 0 bases, the J end lost 6 bases, and 9 bases lay between the germline ends. This CDR3 has 13 amino acids. The germline gives CDR1 MGHRA, CDR2 YSYEKL. This CDR3 reads CASSQDSRAEQYF. In nucleotides, the CDR3 is TGCGCCAGCAGCCAAGATAGTCGGGCCGAGCAGTACTTC.

The CDR3 loop is CASSQLAGGPNIGELFF. The CDR3 DNA sequence: TGTGCCAGCAGCCAACTAGCGGGGGGGCCTAATATCGGGGAGCTGTTTTTT. This rearrangement joins TRBV4-2 to TRBJ2-2, with 12 bases matching TRBD2. V gave up 2 bases and J gave up 7 bases; unmatched junction bases: 8. The CDR3 extends over 17 amino acids. CDR1 is LGHNA, CDR2 YNFKEQ, per germline.

This clonotype was observed a handful of times. This chain uses TRBV6-5 with TRBJ1-2; TRBD1 matches at 8 bases. The germline V gene has CDR1 MNHEY and CDR2 SVGAGI. Trimming removed 5 bases from V and 4 bases from J; junction bases left unmatched: 3. The CDR3 contains 13 residues. CDR3 in amino acids: CASSPTGVYGYTF. DNA of the CDR3: TGTGCCAGCAGTCCGACAGGGGTCTATGGCTACACCTTC.

The chain is built from TRBV25-1 and TRBJ2-7, with a tentative D call TRBD1 (6 bases). The V end lost 4 bases, the J end lost 3 bases, and 13 bases lay between the germline ends. Germline V CDR1 and CDR2: MGHDK, SYGVNS. CDR3 length equals 14 residues. CDR3 sequence reads: CASSGTRGHYEQYF. The CDR3 coding sequence is TGTGCCAGCAGTGGGACCAGGGGCCACTACGAGCAGTACTTC.

This sequence joins TRBV7-9 and TRBJ1-2; TRBD1 agrees at 9 bases. V lost 5 bases to trimming and J lost 6 bases; unmatched junction nucleotides: 7. CDR1 is SEHNR, CDR2 FQNEAQ, per germline (reference sequence). The CDR3 covers 14 residues. CDR3 coding DNA: TGTGCCAGCAGCATTCCCGGGACAGGGCATGGCTACACCTTC. It codes for CASSIPGTGHGYTF.

In regard to this clonotype: Its ends do not fully match the called genes, so a read error is possible. The rearrangement joins TRBV5-1 to TRBJ2-7, with D maybe TRBD1 (6 bases). The J call may be mistaken, given a closer DNA end match to TRBJ2-5. The germline V gene encodes CDR1 SGHRS and CDR2 YFSETQ. CDR3 length: 13 residues. CDR3 protein: CANSPDSEETQYF. Here the CDR3 DNA reads TGCGCCAACAGCCCGGACAGTGAAGAGACCCAGTACTTC.

This clonotype was counted a few times. The V gene is TRBV12-3 or TRBV12-4, the J gene TRBJ2-5, with 9 bases lining up with TRBD1. CDR3 length: 15 residues. After removal of 6 bases from V and 6 bases from J, the junction contained 11 bases not matched to a gene. The CDR3 sequence is CASSEGQGQRKTQYF. CDR3 nucleotide sequence: TGTGCCAGCAGCGAGGGACAGGGCCAGAGGAAGACCCAGTACTTC.

This chain links TRBV10-2 with TRBJ1-2; D may be TRBD1 (5 bases). This CDR3 is 11 amino acids long. Trimming removed 8 bases at V and 7 bases at J, with 11 bases between. The germline V gene has CDR1 WSHSY and CDR2 SAAADI. CDR3 DNA sequence: TGCGCCAGCGGGGGTTCGGGTGGCTACACCTTC. Its protein product is CASGGSGGYTF.

On this clonotype: Sequence at one end of the junction differs from germline and may be a read error. This chain joins TRBV6-5 and TRBJ2-3, with 7 bases matching TRBD2. From germline, CDR1 is MNHEY and CDR2 SVGAGI. The CDR3 is 12 amino acids. CDR3 in amino acids: CASSQGGDMQYF. In nucleotides, the CDR3 is TGTGCCAGCAGCCAGGGAGGGGATATGCAGTATTTT.

This clonotype was recorded a few times. The chain couples TRBV7-9 to TRBJ2-7; D remains unclear. This CDR3 is built from 15 residues. The V end was cut by 0 bases, the J end by 7 bases, with 16 bases between. CDR1 is SEHNR, CDR2 FQNEAQ, per germline (reference sequence). Written as DNA, the CDR3 is TGTGCCAGCAGCTTAGCTACCGGGTATAAGAGGGAGCAGTACTTC. Translated, it gives CASSLATGYKREQYF.

V is TRBV20-1 and J is TRBJ1-4; D possibly corresponds to TRBD1 (5 bases). V shed 6 bases and J shed 8 bases, with 16 bases lying between them. Germline values: CDR1 DFQATT, CDR2 SNEGSKA (reference sequence). This CDR3 contains 13 residues. The DNA of the CDR3 is TGCAGTGCCCCTCGTCGGGGGGAAGAAAAACTGTTTTTT. This sequence encodes CSAPRRGEEKLFF.

Details on this clonotype: Mismatch with germline at one junction end may stem from a read error. V and J are TRBV4-1 and TRBJ1-4, with D unresolved. This CDR3 is 16 amino acids long. Germline-derived CDR1 and CDR2 are MGHRA and YSYEKL. The CDR3 region has the DNA TGCGCCGGCAGCCAAGGGCGAGTGGTTGCGGCTGAAAAACTGTTTTTT. This sequence encodes CAGSQGRVVAAEKLFF.

V is TRBV30 and J is TRBJ1-1; D call uncertain. The CDR3 covers 14 residues. Germline CDR1 reads GTSNPN; CDR2 reads SVGIG (reference sequence). V was pared by 0 bases and J by 1 base, with 9 bases between. CDR3 nucleotide sequence: TGTGCCTGGAGTGTTTCGGTATGGAACACTGAAGCTTTCTTT. Translated: CAWSVSVWNTEAFF.

The DNA of the CDR3 is TGTGCCAGCAGCTTTACGGGCTCCAGCTCTGGGGCCAACGTCCTGACTTTC. Its translation: CASSFTGSSSGANVLTF. The rearrangement joins TRBV7-2 to TRBJ2-6; the D is unclear. The CDR3 is 17 amino acids. Per germline, CDR1 SGHTA and CDR2 FQGNSA. V lost 3 bases to trimming and J lost 0 bases, with 12 bases between them.

This sequence joins TRBV6-1 and TRBJ1-2; tentatively, D is TRBD1 (5 bases). Trimming cost V 0 bases and J 8 bases, with 13 bases left between them. Germline CDR1 and CDR2: MNHNS and SASEGT. The CDR3 contains 14 residues. CDR3 in amino acids: CASSEAGVGEGYTF. The CDR3 DNA follows: TGTGCCAGCAGTGAAGCAGGGGTGGGCGAGGGCTACACCTTC.

The rearrangement joins TRBV4-2 to TRBJ2-7; D is possibly TRBD1 or TRBD2 (5 bases each). Trimming stripped 1 base from V and 6 bases from J, with 13 bases between. The CDR3 has 14 residues. Germline V gene lookup returns CDR1 LGHNA and CDR2 YNFKEQ. CDR3 DNA sequence: TGTGCCAGCAGCCAAGCCTCTGGGACCGGCGAGCAGTACTTC. As protein: CASSQASGTGEQYF.

The chain has TRBV7-2 and TRBJ2-3; D unresolved. The CDR3 is 13 residues long. The germline CDR1 and CDR2 sequences are SGHTA and FQGNSA. V was pared by 0 bases and J by 5 bases, with 6 bases between. The CDR3 loop reads CASSLASLDTQYF. The DNA of the CDR3 is TGTGCCAGCAGCTTAGCTAGTTTAGATACGCAGTATTTT.